The next 12 T cell receptor beta chains were all read from a single sample in a study of blood T cells in healthy people across ages (dated by TCRdb to the mid-2010s). The library was made by 5' RACE. The sequencing machine was an Illumina HiSeq 2500. A second about 7 to 12 cycle PCR used a sample-barcoded 5' primer and a J-beta primer mix. TCRdb ran its own pipeline on the public reads, namely fastp trimming at Q25 and MiXCR clone calling, and kept in-frame beta chains. Rows are unified per CDR3 protein, each entry keeping the most common DNA and genes. In all, the sample holds 800,000 or so distinct CDR3 sequences, and around 62% of those were seen once. The biggest ten clones account for about a quarter of the sample. Sequencing input: blood. Receptors were obtained from a man under 40 in good health.

This clonotype has only a few counts. The chain recombines TRBV13 with TRBJ2-4; 8 positions match TRBD2. Germline V gene sequence: CDR1 PRHDT, CDR2 FYEKMQ (reference sequence). V was clipped by 5 bases and J by 9 bases; unmatched bases: 12. The CDR3 runs to 15 residues. CDR3 DNA sequence: TGTGCCAGCAGCCCCAGCGGGGGAGAAGGGGGCATTCAGTACTTC. This codes for CASSPSGGEGGIQYF.

As DNA, the CDR3 is TGCAGCGGGGGGGTCCATGAGCAGTTCTTC. As protein: CSGGVHEQFF. This chain joins TRBV29-1 and TRBJ2-1; a possible D gene is TRBD2 (6 bases). Trimming cost V 7 bases and J 8 bases, with 9 bases left between them. Germline lookup yields CDR1 SQVTM and CDR2 ANQGSEA. CDR3 size: 10 residues.

The V gene is TRBV4-2, the J gene TRBJ2-1; 7 bases match TRBD2. The germline gives CDR1 LGHNA, CDR2 YNFKEQ. V gave up 3 bases and J gave up 4 bases; unmatched junction bases: 9. The CDR3 has 16 amino acids. Here the CDR3 reads CASSQLPSGVYNEQFF. CDR3 in DNA: TGTGCCAGCAGCCAGCTACCCAGCGGGGTATACAATGAGCAGTTCTTC.

This chain links TRBV9 with TRBJ2-3; perhaps TRBD2 as D (7 bases). Trimming shortened V by 4 bases and J by 3 bases, and 15 bases separated the two germline ends. The CDR3 runs 15 residues. Germline V gene data show CDR1 as SGDLS and CDR2 as YYNGEE. The CDR3 reads CASSRLGGRTDTQYF. DNA for the CDR3: TGTGCCAGCAGCCGGCTCGGGGGGCGGACAGATACGCAGTATTTT.

In its sample, this clonotype was seen a few times. The chain joins TRBV7-6 to TRBJ1-6; D is perhaps TRBD1 (6 bases). Germline assignment: CDR1 SGHVS and CDR2 FNYEAQ. Trimming stripped 1 base from V and 10 bases from J, with 8 bases between. This CDR3 is 13 amino acids long. The CDR3 protein is CASSLDRVSPLHF. Here the CDR3 DNA reads TGTGCCAGCAGCTTAGACAGGGTATCACCCCTCCACTTT.

This chain uses TRBV11-2 with TRBJ2-3; D might be TRBD2 (7 bases). The V gene's germline CDR1 is SGHAT and CDR2 FQNNGV. Trimming removed 1 base at V and 6 bases at J, with 17 bases between. The CDR3 totals 16 residues. The DNA of the CDR3 is TGTGCCAGCAGCTTAGCGCGGGGGCTCCGGAGGGATACGCAGTATTTT. This translates into CASSLARGLRRDTQYF.

This chain connects TRBV27 to TRBJ1-2; 12 positions match TRBD1. This CDR3 has 16 residues. Germline V gives CDR1 MNHEY, CDR2 SMNVEV (reference sequence). J was trimmed by 5 bases and V by 6 bases; bases with no gene match: 10. CDR3 in amino acids: CASSDSGQGAQYGYTF. CDR3 in DNA: TGTGCCAGCAGCGACTCGGGACAGGGGGCCCAGTATGGCTACACCTTC.

The chain employs TRBV29-1 and TRBJ2-7; D is undetermined. V lost 1 base and J lost 5, with 9 bases in between. The CDR3 covers 12 residues. CDR1 SQVTM and CDR2 ANQGSEA come from the germline V gene. The CDR3 here is CSVEVTVDEQYF. CDR3 DNA: TGCAGCGTTGAAGTGACGGTCGACGAGCAGTACTTC.

The rearrangement joins TRBV6-2 or TRBV6-3 to TRBJ2-1; no clear D gene. The CDR3 spans 15 residues. Germline CDR1 and CDR2: MNHEY and SVGEGT. V lost 0 bases, J lost 6 bases, and 12 bases lay in between. The CDR3 spells CASSYSKLPPNEQFF. The CDR3 nucleotides are TGTGCCAGCAGTTACTCGAAACTGCCACCCAATGAGCAGTTCTTC.

Only a few counts were recorded for this clonotype. The rearrangement uses TRBV29-1 and TRBJ2-1; weak D call: TRBD2 (6 bases). Per germline, CDR1 SQVTM and CDR2 ANQGSEA. V lost 5 bases, J lost 0 bases, and 11 bases lay in between. This CDR3 has 14 residues. CDR3 loop: CSVLRGFSYNEQFF. The DNA of the CDR3 is TGCAGCGTTCTCCGGGGGTTCTCCTACAATGAGCAGTTCTTC.

This chain links TRBV4-3 with TRBJ1-6, with D hard to call. CDR1 and CDR2 from the germline V gene are LGHNA and YSLEER. Trimming removed 4 bases at V and 0 bases at J, with 10 bases between. The CDR3 is 16 residues long. The CDR3 reads CASSRKKSSYNSPLHF. DNA of the CDR3: TGCGCCAGCAGCCGAAAGAAGAGCTCCTATAATTCACCCCTCCACTTT.

The chain employs TRBV7-2 and TRBJ1-2; the match to TRBD1 covers 7 bases. The CDR3 totals 15 residues. V trimming: 3 bases; J trimming: 5 bases; junction bases outside the gene matches: 9. Germline V gives CDR1 SGHTA, CDR2 FQGNSA. The CDR3 coding sequence is TGTGCCAGCAGCTTCCTCCGGGACAGAAATTATGGCTACACCTTC. Residues: CASSFLRDRNYGYTF.